The 5 T cell receptor beta chains below all came from one sample that was sequenced in a study of T cells in Graves' hyperthyroidism and ophthalmopathy. Amplification yielded TCR beta CDR3 regions, with RNA transcripts as the source. In the first-round RT-PCR of the TCR CDR3, the HTBI primer set was used. MiXCR, applied by TCRdb to the multiplex PCR reads, yields one record per CDR3 protein. Altogether around 450,000 distinct CDR3 sequences are present, about 15% being singletons, with the ten largest covering roughly 15%. The sequencing input was blood. Receptor source: a woman under 30 with Graves' hyperthyroidism.

The V call is TRBV4-2, the J call TRBJ2-1; unclear D gene. The CDR3 is 12 amino acids. Trimming took 8 bases from V and 10 from J, leaving 15 bases between them. Germline V gives CDR1 LGHNA, CDR2 YNFKEQ. Here the CDR3 DNA reads TGTGCCAGCTCGGCGGATTCCTACGAGCAGTTCTTC. Residues: CASSADSYEQFF.

This clonotype has a count of ten or more. This chain uses TRBV5-1 with TRBJ1-5; D gene unclear. V was cut by 0 bases and J by 5 bases, with 6 bases left in between. CDR1 is SGHRS and CDR2 is YFSETQ in the germline V gene. CDR3 length: 13 amino acids. The CDR3 region has the DNA TGCGCCAGCAGCTTGGTCGGTGATCAGCCCCAGCATTTT. This gives the protein CASSLVGDQPQHF.

This clonotype has a single count. A read error is possible here, since a much larger clone lies one base away. This chain connects TRBV11-2 to TRBJ2-4; D is unresolved. Trimming took off 5 bases at V and 2 bases at J, with 13 bases between the two ends. This CDR3 is built from 15 residues. CDR1 and CDR2 (germline): SGHAT, FQNNGV. DNA for the CDR3: TGTGCCAGCAGCCTACTGGGTTCTACCAAAAACATTCAGTACTTC. This codes for CASSLLGSTKNIQYF.

This clonotype was found many times. The CDR3 region has the DNA TGTGCCAGCAGCGCCAGGACGGTCAGCAGGGATACGCAGTATTTT. This codes for CASSARTVSRDTQYF. The chain uses TRBV7-9 and TRBJ2-3; no firm D call. Germline lookup yields CDR1 SEHNR and CDR2 FQNEAQ (reference sequence). V was pared by 5 bases and J by 6 bases, with 18 bases between. This CDR3 is built from 15 residues.

The rearrangement uses TRBV4-3 and TRBJ2-1; the match to TRBD2 covers 8 bases. The CDR3 consists of 18 residues. V was pared by 0 bases and J by 0 bases, with 7 bases of the junction left unmatched. CDR1 is LGHNA and CDR2 is YSLEER in the germline V gene. The CDR3 nucleotides read TGCGCCAGCAGCCAAGACCTCCCACTAGCGGACTCCTACAATGAGCAGTTCTTC. It is translated as CASSQDLPLADSYNEQFF.